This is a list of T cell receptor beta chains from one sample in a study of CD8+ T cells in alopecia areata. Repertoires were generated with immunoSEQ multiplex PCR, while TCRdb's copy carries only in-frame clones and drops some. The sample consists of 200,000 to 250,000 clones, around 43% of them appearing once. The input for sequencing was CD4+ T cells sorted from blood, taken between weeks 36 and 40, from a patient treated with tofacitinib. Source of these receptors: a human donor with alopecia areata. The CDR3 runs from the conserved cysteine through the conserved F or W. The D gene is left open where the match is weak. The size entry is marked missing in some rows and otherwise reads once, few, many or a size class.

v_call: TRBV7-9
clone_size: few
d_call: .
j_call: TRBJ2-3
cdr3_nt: TGTGCCAGCAGCTTGAACAGCGGCACAGATACGCAGTATTTT
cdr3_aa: CASSLNSGTDTQYF

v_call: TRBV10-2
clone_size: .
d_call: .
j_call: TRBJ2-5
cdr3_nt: TGCGCCAGCATTGGGACAAGTCAAGAGACCCAGTACTTC
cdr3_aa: CASIGTSQETQYF

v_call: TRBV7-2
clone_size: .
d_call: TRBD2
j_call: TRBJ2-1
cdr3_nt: TGTGCCAGCAGCTTAACTAGCGGGAGGCATGAGCAGTTCTTC
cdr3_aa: CASSLTSGRHEQFF

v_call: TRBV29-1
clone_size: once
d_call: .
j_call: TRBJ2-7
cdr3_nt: TGCAGCGTTGGACCTACTGCGGGGGCCCAAGCCTACGAGCAGTACTTC
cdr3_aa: CSVGPTAGAQAYEQYF

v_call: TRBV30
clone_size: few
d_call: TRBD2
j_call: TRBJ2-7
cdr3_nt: TGTGCCTGGGATGGGACTAGCGGCTTCTCCTACGAGCAGTACTTC
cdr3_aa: CAWDGTSGFSYEQYF

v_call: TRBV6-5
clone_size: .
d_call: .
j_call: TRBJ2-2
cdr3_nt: TGTGCCAGCAGTAGGGAGCTGGGTGACACCGGGGAGCTGTTTTTT
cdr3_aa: CASSRELGDTGELFF

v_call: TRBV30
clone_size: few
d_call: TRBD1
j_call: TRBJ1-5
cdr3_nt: TGTGCCTGGAGTAGAGACAGGGCGGGAAGTCAGCCCCAGCATTTT
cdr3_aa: CAWSRDRAGSQPQHF

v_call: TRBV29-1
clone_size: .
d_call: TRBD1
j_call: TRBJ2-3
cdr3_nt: TGCAGCGAGGGACAGCAAGGACGCACAGATACGCAGTATTTT
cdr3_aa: CSEGQQGRTDTQYF

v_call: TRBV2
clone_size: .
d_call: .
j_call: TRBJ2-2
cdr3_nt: TGTGCCAGCAATGTAGTGGCGAACACCGGGGAGCTGTTTTTT
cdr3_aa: CASNVVANTGELFF

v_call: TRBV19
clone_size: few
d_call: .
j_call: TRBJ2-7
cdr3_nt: TGTGCCAGTACCCAAAGAGGGTCAACTAGTGAGCAGTACTTC
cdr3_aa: CASTQRGSTSEQYF

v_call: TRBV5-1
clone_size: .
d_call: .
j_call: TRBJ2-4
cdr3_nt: TGCGCCAGCACCCCGCGGGGCGGAAACATTCAGTACTTC
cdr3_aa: CASTPRGGNIQYF

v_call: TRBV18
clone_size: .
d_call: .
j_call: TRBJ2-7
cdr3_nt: TGTGCCAGCTCACCTAGTCAGTCAGAGCAGTACTTC
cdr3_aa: CASSPSQSEQYF

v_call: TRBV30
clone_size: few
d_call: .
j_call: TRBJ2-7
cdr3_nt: TGTGCCTGGAGTTGGAAGGGGCGGGAAGCCGAGCAGTACTTC
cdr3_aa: CAWSWKGREAEQYF

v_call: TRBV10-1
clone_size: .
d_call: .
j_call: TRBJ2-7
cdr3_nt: TGCGCCAGCAGTGAGTCGCTAGGAGACGAGCAGTACTTC
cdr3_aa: CASSESLGDEQYF

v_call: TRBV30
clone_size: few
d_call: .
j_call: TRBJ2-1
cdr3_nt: TGTGCCTGGAGGACGAGTGGAGGAGGTTACAATGAGCAGTTCTTC
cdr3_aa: CAWRTSGGGYNEQFF

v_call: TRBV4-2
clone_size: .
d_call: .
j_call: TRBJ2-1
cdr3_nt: TGTGCCAGCAGCCAAGCCCCTCATGAGGCGGGGACATACAATGAGCAGTTCTTC
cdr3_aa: CASSQAPHEAGTYNEQFF

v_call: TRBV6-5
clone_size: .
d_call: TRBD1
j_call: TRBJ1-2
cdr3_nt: TGTGCCACCTCGGGACAGGCTAACTATGGCTACACCTTC
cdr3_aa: CATSGQANYGYTF

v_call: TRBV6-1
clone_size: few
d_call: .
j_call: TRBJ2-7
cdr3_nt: TGTGCCAGCAGTCTACAGGGTTTCCACGAGCAGTACTTC
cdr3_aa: CASSLQGFHEQYF

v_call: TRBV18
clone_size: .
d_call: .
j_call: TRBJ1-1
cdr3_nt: TGTGCCAGCTCAAGTGGCGACACTGAAGCTTTCTTT
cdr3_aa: CASSSGDTEAFF

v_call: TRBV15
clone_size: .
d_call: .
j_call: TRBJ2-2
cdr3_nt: TGTGCCACCAGCAGAGATCGAGGAACCTGGGGGAACACCGGGGAGCTGTTTTTT
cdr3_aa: CATSRDRGTWGNTGELFF

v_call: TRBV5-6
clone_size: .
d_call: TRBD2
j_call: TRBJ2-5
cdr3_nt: TGTGCCAGCAGCCCGCTGGCTAGCGGGAACTCTTGGGGCCAAGAGACCCAGTACTTC
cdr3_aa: CASSPLASGNSWGQETQYF

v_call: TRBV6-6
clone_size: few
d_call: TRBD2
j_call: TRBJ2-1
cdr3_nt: TGTGCCAGCAGTCCGATTAGCGGGAGCTTGGGGAATGAGCAGTTCTTC
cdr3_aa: CASSPISGSLGNEQFF

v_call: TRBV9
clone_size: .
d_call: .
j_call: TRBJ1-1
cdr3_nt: TGTGCCAGCAGCGTCCGGGCCGGGTTCACTGAAGCTTTCTTT
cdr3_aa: CASSVRAGFTEAFF

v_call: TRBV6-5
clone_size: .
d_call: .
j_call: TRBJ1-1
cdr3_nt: TGTGCCAGCAGACGAGACAGTGAAGCTTTCTTT
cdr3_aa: CASRRDSEAFF

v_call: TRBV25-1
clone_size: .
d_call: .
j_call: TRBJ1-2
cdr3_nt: TGTGCCAGCAGTGAATGGGAAGGAGAATACACCTTC
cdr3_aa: CASSEWEGEYTF

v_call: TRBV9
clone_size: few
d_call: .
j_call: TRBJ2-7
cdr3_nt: TGTGCCAGCAGCCCGGCAGGGTCCTACGAGCAGTACTTC
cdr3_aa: CASSPAGSYEQYF

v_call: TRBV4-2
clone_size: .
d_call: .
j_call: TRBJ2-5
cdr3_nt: TGTGCCAGCAGCCAAGATCTCGGGCAGACCCAGTACTTC
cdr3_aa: CASSQDLGQTQYF

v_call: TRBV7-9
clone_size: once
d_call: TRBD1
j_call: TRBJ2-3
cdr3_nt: TGTGCCAGCAGCTCGGGACAGGCAGGCACAGATACGCAGTATTTT
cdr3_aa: CASSSGQAGTDTQYF

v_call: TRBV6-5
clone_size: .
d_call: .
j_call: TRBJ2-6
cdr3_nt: TGTGCCAGCAGTCGGTCCCGATCTGGGGCCAACGTCCTGACTTTC
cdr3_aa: CASSRSRSGANVLTF

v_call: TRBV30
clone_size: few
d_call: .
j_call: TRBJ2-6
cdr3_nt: TGTGCCTGGAGTGTAAGGGGATCTGGGGCCAACGTCCTGACTTTC
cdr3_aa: CAWSVRGSGANVLTF

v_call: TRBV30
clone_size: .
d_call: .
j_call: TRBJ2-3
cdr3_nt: TGTGCCTGGAGTGTGGGCTACCCAGATACGCAGTATTTT
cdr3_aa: CAWSVGYPDTQYF

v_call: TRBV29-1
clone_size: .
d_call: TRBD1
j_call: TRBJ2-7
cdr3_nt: TGCAGCGTATCCAACAGGGGGCTCACCTACGAGCAGTACTTC
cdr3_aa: CSVSNRGLTYEQYF

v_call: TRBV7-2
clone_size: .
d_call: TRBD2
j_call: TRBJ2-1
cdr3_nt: TGTGCCAGCAGCCTCCGCCTAGCGGGAGTTCGCGATGAGCAGTTCTTC
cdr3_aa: CASSLRLAGVRDEQFF

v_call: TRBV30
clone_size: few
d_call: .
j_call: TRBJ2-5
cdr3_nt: TGTGCCTGGAATCTGGGAGCGGAGACCCAGTACTTC
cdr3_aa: CAWNLGAETQYF

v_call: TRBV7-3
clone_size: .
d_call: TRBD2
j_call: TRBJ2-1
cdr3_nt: TGTGCCAGCAGCCCGAGCGGGAGCGTAAGTTACAATGAGCAGTTCTTC
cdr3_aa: CASSPSGSVSYNEQFF

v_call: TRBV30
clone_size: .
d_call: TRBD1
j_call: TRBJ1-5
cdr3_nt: TGTGCCTGGAGCCTGGACAGGGATCAGCCCCAGCATTTT
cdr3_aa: CAWSLDRDQPQHF